The clone carrying this T cell receptor (beta chain) showed up just a few times. Its antigen remains unidentified. TCRdb analysed the reads with MiXCR anew, one entry per CDR3 protein. The table includes about 230,000 distinct CDR3 sequences, about 23% detected once. This specimen comes from a study of T cell repertoires in cytomegalovirus infection. Study-wide background: Shared public TCR beta signatures pointed to both CMV infection and a matching HLA type.

The CDR3 runs 13 residues. In germline, CDR1 is SQVTM, CDR2 ANQGSEA. V gave up 6 bases and J gave up 3 bases, with 14 bases separating them. Study-level points and caveats: The response measured ex vivo was dominated by TCR beta clonotypes (HLA-C-restricted and CMV-specific). Frequencies of public TCR beta families were cumulated, and this identified carriers of CMV plus the relevant HLA.

Source material: CD8+ T cells from PBMCs. The receptor's source is a human donor in good health (CMV status not recorded). Some clones in this sample may be carry-over from other donors' samples. J is TRBJ1-2 and V is TRBV29-1; no firm D call. CDR3 sequence: CSVPSETYYGYTF. CDR3 in DNA: TGCAGCGTCCCCTCGGAAACTTACTATGGCTACACCTTC.